This section outlines one TCR beta chain sequence together with its context. The CDR3 is made up of 13 amino acids. This record comes from a study of blood T cell repertoires in COVID-19. Study background: There were acute and convalescent COVID-19 samples, and they came from the United States, Italy and Spain. Sample material is recorded as cDNA or gDNA derived from T cells, B-cell-depleted T cells, or PBMCs.

Study processing details: Estimation of nucleated cell counts was performed using reference gene primer amplification. Profiling relied on immunoSEQ multiplex PCR, and the TCRdb table lists in-frame clones only, not all of them. Clonal size and the V and J genes are those of that table, whereas D and trimming came from the DNA. The repertoire includes fewer than 60,000 clones, roughly 90% of them detected once, and over 15% sits in the top ten. The sample was peripheral blood. This TCR derives from a human donor in a cohort sampled during active COVID-19. This chain connects TRBV21-1 to TRBJ2-1; TRBD2 is the table's D call, not checked against the DNA. TRBV21-1 is a documented pseudogene. CDR3 coding DNA: TGTCTACGTGGGGGGTTTTGCTACAATGAGCAGTTCTTC. Translated: CLRGGFCYNEQFF.